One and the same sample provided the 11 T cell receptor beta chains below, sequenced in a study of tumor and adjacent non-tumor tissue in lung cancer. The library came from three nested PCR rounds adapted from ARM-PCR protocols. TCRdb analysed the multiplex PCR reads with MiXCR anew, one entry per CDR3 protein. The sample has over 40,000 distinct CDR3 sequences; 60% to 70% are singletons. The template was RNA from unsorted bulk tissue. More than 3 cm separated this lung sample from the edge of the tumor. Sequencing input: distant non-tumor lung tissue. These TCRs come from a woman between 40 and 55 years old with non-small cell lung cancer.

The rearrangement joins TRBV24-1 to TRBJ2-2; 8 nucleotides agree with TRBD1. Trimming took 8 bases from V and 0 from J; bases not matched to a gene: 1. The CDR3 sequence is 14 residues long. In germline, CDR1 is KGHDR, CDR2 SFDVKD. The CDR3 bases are TGTGCCACCACGGGACAGGCGAACACCGGGGAGCTGTTTTTT. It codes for CATTGQANTGELFF.

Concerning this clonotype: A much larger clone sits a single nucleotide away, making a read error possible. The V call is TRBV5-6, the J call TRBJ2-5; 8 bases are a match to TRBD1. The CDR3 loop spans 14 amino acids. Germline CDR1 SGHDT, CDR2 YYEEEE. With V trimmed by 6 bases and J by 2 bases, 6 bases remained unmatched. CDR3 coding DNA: TGTGCCAGCAACTTCGGACAGGGTCAAGAGACCCAGTACTTC. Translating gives CASNFGQGQETQYF.

CDR3: CASSLRGSNGYTF. Written as DNA, the CDR3 is TGTGCCAGCAGCCTCCGGGGCTCCAATGGCTACACCTTC. The chain carries TRBV11-2 and TRBJ1-2; tentatively, D is TRBD1 (5 bases). There are 13 residues in the CDR3. V lost 5 bases to trimming and J lost 6 bases, with 13 bases between them. Germline CDR1 reads SGHAT; CDR2 reads FQNNGV.

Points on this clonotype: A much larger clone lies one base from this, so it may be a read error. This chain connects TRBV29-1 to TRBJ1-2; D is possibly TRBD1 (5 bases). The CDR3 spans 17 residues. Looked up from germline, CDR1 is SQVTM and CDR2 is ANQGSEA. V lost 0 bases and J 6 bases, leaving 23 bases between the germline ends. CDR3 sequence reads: CSVEERLTAGINDGYTF. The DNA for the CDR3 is TGCAGCGTTGAAGAGAGGTTGACAGCCGGCATCAACGATGGCTACACCTTC.

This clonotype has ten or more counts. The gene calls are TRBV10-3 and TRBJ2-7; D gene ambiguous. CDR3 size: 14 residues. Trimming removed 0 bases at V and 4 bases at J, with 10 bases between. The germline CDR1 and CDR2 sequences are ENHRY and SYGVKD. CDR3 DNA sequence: TGTGCCATCAGTGAGTCGACCCAAGCTTACGAGCAGTACTTC. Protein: CAISESTQAYEQYF.

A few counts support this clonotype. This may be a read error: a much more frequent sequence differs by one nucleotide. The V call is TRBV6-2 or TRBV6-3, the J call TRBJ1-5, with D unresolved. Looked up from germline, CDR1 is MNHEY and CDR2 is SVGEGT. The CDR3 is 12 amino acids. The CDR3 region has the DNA TGTGCCGGCAGCGATAGCAATCAGCCCCAGCATTTT. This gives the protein CAGSDSNQPQHF.

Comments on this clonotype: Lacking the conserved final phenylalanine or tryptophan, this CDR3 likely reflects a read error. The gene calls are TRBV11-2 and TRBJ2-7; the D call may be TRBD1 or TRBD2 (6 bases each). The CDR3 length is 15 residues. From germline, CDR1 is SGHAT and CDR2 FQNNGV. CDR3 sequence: CASSTGTGGAYAQYL. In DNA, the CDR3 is TGTGCCAGCAGCACAGGGACTGGCGGAGCCTACGCGCAGTACTTA.

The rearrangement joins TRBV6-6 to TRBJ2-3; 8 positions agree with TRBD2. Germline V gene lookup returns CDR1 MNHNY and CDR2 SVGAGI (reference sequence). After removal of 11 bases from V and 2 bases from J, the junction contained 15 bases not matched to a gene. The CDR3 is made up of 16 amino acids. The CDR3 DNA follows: TGTGCCGGCACCCACCGGGGGGGCCTTGACACAGATACGCAGTATTTT. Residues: CAGTHRGGLDTDTQYF.

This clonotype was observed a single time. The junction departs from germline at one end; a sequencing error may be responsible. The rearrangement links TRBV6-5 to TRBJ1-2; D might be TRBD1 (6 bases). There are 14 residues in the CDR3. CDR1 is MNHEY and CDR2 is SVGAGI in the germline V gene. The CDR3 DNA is TGTGCCAGCAGTTACTCGAGGGAGGGGGATGGCTACATCTTT. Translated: CASSYSREGDGYIF.

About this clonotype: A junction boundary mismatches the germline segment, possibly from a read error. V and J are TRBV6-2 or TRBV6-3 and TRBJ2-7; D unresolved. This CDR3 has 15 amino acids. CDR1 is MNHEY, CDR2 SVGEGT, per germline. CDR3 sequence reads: CASRIDKSHSYKQYF. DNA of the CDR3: TGTGCCAGCAGAATAGACAAGTCACACAGCTACAAGCAGTACTTC.

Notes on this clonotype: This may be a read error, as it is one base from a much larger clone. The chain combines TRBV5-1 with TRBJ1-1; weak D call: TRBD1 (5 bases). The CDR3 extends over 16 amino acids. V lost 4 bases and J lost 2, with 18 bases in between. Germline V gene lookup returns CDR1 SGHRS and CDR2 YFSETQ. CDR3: CASSPGRGMGNTEAFF. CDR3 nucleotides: TGCGCCAGCAGCCCAGGGCGGGGAATGGGAAACACTGAAGCTTTCTTT.